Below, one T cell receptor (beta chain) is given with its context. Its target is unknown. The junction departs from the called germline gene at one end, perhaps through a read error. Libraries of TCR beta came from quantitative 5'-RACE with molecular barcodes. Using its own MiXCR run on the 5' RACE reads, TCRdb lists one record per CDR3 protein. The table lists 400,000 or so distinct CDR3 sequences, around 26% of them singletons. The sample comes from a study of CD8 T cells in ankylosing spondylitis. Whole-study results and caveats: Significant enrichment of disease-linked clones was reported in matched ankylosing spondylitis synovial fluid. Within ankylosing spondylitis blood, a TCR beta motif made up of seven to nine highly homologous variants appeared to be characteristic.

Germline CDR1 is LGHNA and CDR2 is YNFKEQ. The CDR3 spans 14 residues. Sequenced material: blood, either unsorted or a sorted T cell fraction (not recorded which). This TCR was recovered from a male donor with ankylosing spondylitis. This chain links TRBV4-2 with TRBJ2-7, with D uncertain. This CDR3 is CPSSQDQQSYEQYF. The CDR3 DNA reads TGTCCCAGCAGCCAAGATCAACAGTCCTACGAGCAGTACTTC.